This section outlines one TCR beta chain sequence together with its context. Its target is not known. Trimming left V 3 bases short and J 5 bases short, with 17 bases between. The CDR3 has 15 amino acids. The germline V gene has CDR1 DFQATT and CDR2 SNEGSKA (reference sequence). One entry per CDR3 protein, called by TCRdb with MiXCR from the reads. The sample consists of 450,000 to 600,000 distinct CDR3 sequences, approximately 46% of them appearing once. The data originate from a study of T cell repertoires in cytomegalovirus infection. In the study overall: CMV infection together with matching HLA type was indicated by public TCR beta signatures.

Study-wide results and caveats: Cumulative public TCR beta family frequency identified carriers of CMV plus the relevant HLA. HLA-C-restricted CMV-specific TCR beta clonotypes prevailed in the ex vivo response.

The sequencing here drew on cultured PBMCs, taken from culture after CMV antigen stimulation. The sequence was obtained from a human donor in good health (CMV status not recorded). Some clones in this sample may be carry-over from other donors' samples. The chain couples TRBV20-1 to TRBJ1-5; D is perhaps TRBD1 (6 bases). This CDR3 reads CSASVSPGDDQPQHF. The CDR3 region has the DNA TGCAGTGCTAGTGTGTCGCCAGGGGATGATCAGCCCCAGCATTTT.